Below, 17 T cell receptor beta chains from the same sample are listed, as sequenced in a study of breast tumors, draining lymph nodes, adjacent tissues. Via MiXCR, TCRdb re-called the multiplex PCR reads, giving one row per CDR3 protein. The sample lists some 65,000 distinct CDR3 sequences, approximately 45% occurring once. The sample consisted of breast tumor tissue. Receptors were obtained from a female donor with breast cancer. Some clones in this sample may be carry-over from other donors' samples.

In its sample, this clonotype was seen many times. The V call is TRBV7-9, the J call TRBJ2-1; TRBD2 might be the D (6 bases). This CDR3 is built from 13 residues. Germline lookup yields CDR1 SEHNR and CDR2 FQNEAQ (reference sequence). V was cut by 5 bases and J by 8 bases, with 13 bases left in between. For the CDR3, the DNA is TGTGCCAGCAGCGCGGACTACCGCTATGAGCAGTTCTTC. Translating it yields CASSADYRYEQFF.

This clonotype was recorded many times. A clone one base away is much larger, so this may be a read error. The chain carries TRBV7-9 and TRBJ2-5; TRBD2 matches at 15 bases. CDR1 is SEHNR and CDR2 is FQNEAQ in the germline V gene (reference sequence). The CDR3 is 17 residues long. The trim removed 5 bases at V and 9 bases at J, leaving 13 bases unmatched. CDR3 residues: CASSRTSGRAGKEPQYF. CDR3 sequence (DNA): TGTGCCAGCAGCCGGACTAGCGGGAGGGCCGGCAAGGAGCCCCAGTACTTC.

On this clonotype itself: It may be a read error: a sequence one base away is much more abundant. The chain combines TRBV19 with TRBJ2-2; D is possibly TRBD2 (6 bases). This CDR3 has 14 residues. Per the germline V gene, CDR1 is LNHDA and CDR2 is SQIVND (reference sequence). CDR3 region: CVSSKNWGAGELFF. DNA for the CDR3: TGTGTCAGTAGTAAAAACTGGGGGGCCGGGGAGCTGTTTTTT.

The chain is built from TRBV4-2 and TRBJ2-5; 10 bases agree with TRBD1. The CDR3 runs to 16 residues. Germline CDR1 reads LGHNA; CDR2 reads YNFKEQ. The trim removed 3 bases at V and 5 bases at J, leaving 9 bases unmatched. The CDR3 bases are TGTGCCAGCAGCCATCACGGACAGGGGGGCTTGGAGACCCAGTACTTC. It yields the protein CASSHHGQGGLETQYF.

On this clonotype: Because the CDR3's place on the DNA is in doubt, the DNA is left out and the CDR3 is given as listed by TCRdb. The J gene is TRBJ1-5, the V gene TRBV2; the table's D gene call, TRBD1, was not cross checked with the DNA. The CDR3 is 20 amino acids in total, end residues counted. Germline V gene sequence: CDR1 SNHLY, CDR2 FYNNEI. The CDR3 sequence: CASSETKQDIGVLRAGHQHF.

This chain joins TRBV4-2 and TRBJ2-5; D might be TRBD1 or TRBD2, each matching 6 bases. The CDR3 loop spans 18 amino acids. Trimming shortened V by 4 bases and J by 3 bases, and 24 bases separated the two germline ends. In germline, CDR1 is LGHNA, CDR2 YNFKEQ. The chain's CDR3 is CASSPEGGPTGVKETQYF. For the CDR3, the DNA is TGTGCCAGCAGCCCAGAGGGGGGACCGACAGGAGTAAAAGAGACCCAGTACTTC.

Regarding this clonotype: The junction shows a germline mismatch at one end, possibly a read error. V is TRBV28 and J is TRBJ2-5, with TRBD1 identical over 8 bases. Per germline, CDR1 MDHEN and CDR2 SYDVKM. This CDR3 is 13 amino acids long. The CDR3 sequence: CASSGQGQEAQYF. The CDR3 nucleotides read TGTGCCAGCTCAGGACAGGGCCAAGAGGCCCAGTACTTC.

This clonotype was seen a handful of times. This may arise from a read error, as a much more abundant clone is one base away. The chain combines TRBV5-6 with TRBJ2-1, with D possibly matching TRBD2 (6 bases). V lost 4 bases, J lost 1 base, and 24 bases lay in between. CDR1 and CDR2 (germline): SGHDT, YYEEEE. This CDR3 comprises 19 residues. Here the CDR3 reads CASSIIAAEALNSYNEQFF. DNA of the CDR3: TGTGCCAGCAGCATCATAGCGGCAGAGGCTCTAAATTCCTACAATGAGCAGTTCTTC.

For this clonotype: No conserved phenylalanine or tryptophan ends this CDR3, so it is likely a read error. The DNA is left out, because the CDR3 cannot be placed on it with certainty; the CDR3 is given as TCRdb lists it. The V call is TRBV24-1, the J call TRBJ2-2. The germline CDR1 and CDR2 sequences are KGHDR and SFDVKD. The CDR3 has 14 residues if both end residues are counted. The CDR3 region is CATREGMNTGERMS.

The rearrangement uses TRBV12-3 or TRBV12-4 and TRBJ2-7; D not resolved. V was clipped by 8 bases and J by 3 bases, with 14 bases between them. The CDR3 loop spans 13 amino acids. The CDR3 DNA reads TGTGCCAGCGGCATCACTGGCCTCTACGAGCAGTACTTC. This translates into CASGITGLYEQYF.

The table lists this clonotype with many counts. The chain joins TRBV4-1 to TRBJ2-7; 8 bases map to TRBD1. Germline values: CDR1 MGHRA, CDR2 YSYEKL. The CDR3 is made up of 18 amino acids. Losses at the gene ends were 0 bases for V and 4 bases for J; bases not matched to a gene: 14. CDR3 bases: TGCGCCAGCAGCCAAGATGGGCTGTGGACAGGGAGACGGTACGAGCAGTACTTC. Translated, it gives CASSQDGLWTGRRYEQYF.

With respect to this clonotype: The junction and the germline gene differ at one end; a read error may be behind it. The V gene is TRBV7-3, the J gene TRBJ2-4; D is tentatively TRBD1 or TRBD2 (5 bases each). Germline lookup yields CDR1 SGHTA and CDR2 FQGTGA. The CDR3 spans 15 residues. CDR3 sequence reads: CASSLDSSVGRIQHF. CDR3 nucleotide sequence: TGTGCCAGCAGCTTAGACAGCTCTGTGGGACGCATTCAGCACTTC.

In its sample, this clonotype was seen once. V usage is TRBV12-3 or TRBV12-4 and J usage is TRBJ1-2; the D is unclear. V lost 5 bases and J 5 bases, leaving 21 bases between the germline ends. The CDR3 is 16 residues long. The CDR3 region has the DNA TGTGCCAGCAGTCCTCGGTGGGTCCTTAAACCGTATGGCTACACCTTC. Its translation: CASSPRWVLKPYGYTF.

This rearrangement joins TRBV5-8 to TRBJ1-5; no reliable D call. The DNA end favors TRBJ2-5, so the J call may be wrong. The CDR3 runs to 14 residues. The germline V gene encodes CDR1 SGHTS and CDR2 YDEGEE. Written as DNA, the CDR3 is TGTGCCAGCAGCTTCTTGAATAGCAATCAGCCCCAGTACTTC. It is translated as CASSFLNSNQPQYF.

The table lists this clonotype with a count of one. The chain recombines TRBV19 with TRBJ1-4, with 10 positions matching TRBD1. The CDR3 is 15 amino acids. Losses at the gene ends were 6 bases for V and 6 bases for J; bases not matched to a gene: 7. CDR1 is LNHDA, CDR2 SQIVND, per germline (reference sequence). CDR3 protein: CASRASGTGDEKLFF. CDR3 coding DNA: TGTGCCAGTAGAGCTAGCGGGACAGGGGATGAAAAACTGTTTTTT.

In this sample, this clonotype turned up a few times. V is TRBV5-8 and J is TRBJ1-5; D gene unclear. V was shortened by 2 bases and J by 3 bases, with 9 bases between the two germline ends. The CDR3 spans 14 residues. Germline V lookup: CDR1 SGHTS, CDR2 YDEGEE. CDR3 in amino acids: CASSFLNTNQPQHF. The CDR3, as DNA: TGTGCCAGCAGCTTCTTGAATACCAATCAGCCCCAGCATTTT.

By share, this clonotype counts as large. The CDR3 DNA reads TGCAGTGCTAGGGGACGGGACGAGCAGTACTTC. Translation: CSARGRDEQYF. The V gene is TRBV20-1, the J gene TRBJ2-7; D might be TRBD1 or TRBD2, each matching 5 bases. CDR3 length: 11 residues. Germline assignment: CDR1 DFQATT and CDR2 SNEGSKA (reference sequence). V was clipped by 3 bases and J by 5 bases, with 8 bases between them.